One sample yielded the 21 T cell receptor beta chains listed below, sequenced in a study of blood T cells in healthy people across ages. The authors ran a second PCR of about 6 to 11 cycles using a sample-barcoded 5' primer and a J-beta primer mix. Each CDR3 protein is one row after TCRdb ran MiXCR on the 5' RACE reads. This sample yields 700,000 to 900,000 distinct CDR3 sequences, of which approximately 53% are seen a single time; roughly 40% belongs to the top ten. Sequencing input: blood. Source of these receptors: a man of 80 years or more in good health.

The chain links TRBV6-4 to TRBJ2-1; the D gene is possibly TRBD1 (6 bases). Germline V gene sequence: CDR1 MRHNA, CDR2 SNTAGT. V lost 5 bases to trimming and J lost 9 bases, with 17 bases between them. The CDR3 extends over 14 amino acids. Here the CDR3 DNA reads TGTGCCAGCAGTCCCACTGGGGGCCGTCTTGAGCAGTTCTTC. Encoded protein: CASSPTGGRLEQFF.

This clonotype was seen a few times. The chain uses TRBV29-1 and TRBJ1-1; D is ambiguous. From germline, CDR1 is SQVTM and CDR2 ANQGSEA. The V gene lost 4 bases and the J gene lost 4 bases, with 7 bases spanning the gap. The CDR3 has 11 amino acids. The CDR3 region has the DNA TGCAGCGTTGCTAGGGCCACTGAAGCTTTCTTT. Residues: CSVARATEAFF.

The chain couples TRBV28 to TRBJ2-7; TRBD2 matches at 10 bases. This CDR3 is 15 amino acids long. J was trimmed by 1 base and V by 6 bases; bases with no gene match: 6. The germline gives CDR1 MDHEN, CDR2 SYDVKM. Written as DNA, the CDR3 is TGTGCCAGCAGCATCGGACTAGCGGCTTCCTACGAGCAGTACTTC. It specifies CASSIGLAASYEQYF.

The rearrangement links TRBV24-1 to TRBJ2-1; 7 nucleotides align to TRBD2. The germline V gene encodes CDR1 KGHDR and CDR2 SFDVKD. The CDR3 is 16 residues long. V shed 3 bases, J shed 0 bases, and the junction held 4 bases outside the gene matches. This CDR3 reads CATSDASGPSYNEQFF. The CDR3 DNA reads as TGTGCCACCAGTGATGCTAGCGGACCCTCCTACAATGAGCAGTTCTTC.

V and J are TRBV20-1 and TRBJ2-1; possibly TRBD2 for D (6 bases). CDR1 is DFQATT, CDR2 SNEGSKA, per germline (reference sequence). Trimming cost V 6 bases and J 9 bases, with 18 bases left between them. CDR3 size: 13 residues. CDR3 DNA sequence: TGCAGTGCGAGCCTGACTAGTTCCCTTGAGCAGTTCTTC. Encoded protein: CSASLTSSLEQFF.

This clonotype was seen a handful of times. J is TRBJ2-3 and V is TRBV11-2; D ambiguous. The CDR3 is 17 amino acids. V was trimmed by 4 bases and J by 14 bases, leaving 31 bases between them. Looked up from germline, CDR1 is SGHAT and CDR2 is FQNNGV. The CDR3 DNA is TGTGCCAGCAGCTCTGTAGAGGACCGTATCGAGCACAGATACGCGTATTTT. It yields the protein CASSSVEDRIEHRYAYF.

V usage is TRBV12-3 or TRBV12-4 and J usage is TRBJ1-1, with D perhaps matching TRBD1 (6 bases). The germline V and J ends were trimmed by 3 bases and 6 bases, with 11 bases remaining between them. This CDR3 is built from 13 residues. DNA for the CDR3: TGTGCCAGCAGTTTTAGGGACACCTCTGAAGCTTTCTTT. Its protein product is CASSFRDTSEAFF.

This chain joins TRBV9 and TRBJ2-1; D uncertain. CDR3 size: 13 residues. Germline V gives CDR1 SGDLS, CDR2 YYNGEE. The V end was cut by 1 base, the J end by 9 bases, with 11 bases between. CDR3 sequence: CASSVYSSGEQFF. In DNA, the CDR3 is TGTGCCAGCAGCGTATACTCCAGTGGTGAGCAGTTCTTC.

The chain couples TRBV29-1 to TRBJ1-1; TRBD1 matches at 10 bases. This CDR3 comprises 14 residues. J lost 4 bases, V lost 7 bases, and 9 bases had no gene match. CDR1 SQVTM and CDR2 ANQGSEA come from the germline V gene. The CDR3 region is CSGWTGGFGTEAFF. The CDR3 coding sequence is TGCAGCGGGTGGACAGGGGGTTTTGGCACTGAAGCTTTCTTT. The variable domain in full, completed from reference TRBV29-1 and TRBJ1-1, reads SAVISQKPSRDICQRGTSLTIQCQVDSQVTMMFWYRQQPGQSLTLIATANQGSEATYESGFVIDKFPISRPNLTFSTLTVSNMSPEDSSIYLCSGWTGGFGTEAFFGQGTRLTVV.

This clonotype was seen only a few times. CDR3 protein: CASSLAVVGTSGTEQYF. DNA for the CDR3: TGCGCCAGCAGCTTGGCCGTCGTTGGGACTAGCGGGACCGAGCAGTACTTC. The chain uses TRBV5-1 and TRBJ2-7, with 13 bases that match TRBD2. V shed 0 bases, J shed 6 bases, and the junction held 9 bases outside the gene matches. CDR3 length equals 17 residues. Germline lookup yields CDR1 SGHRS and CDR2 YFSETQ.

This clonotype was observed a few times. This rearrangement joins TRBV5-1 to TRBJ2-5; unclear D gene. From germline, CDR1 is SGHRS and CDR2 YFSETQ. The germline V and J ends were trimmed by 0 bases and 2 bases, with 8 bases remaining between them. The CDR3 totals 14 residues. CDR3 in amino acids: CASSLVTPQETQYF. Here the CDR3 DNA reads TGCGCCAGCAGCTTGGTTACACCTCAAGAGACCCAGTACTTC.

This clonotype has only one observation. V gene TRBV29-1 combines with J gene TRBJ2-1; the D is unclear. The germline V and J ends were trimmed by 4 bases and 0 bases, with 10 bases remaining between them. The length of the CDR3 is 14 residues. Germline V gives CDR1 SQVTM, CDR2 ANQGSEA. CDR3 amino acids: CSVAAADSYNEQFF. CDR3 bases: TGCAGCGTTGCTGCGGCCGACTCCTACAATGAGCAGTTCTTC.

This clonotype was counted only a few times. The genes are TRBV6-2 or TRBV6-3 and TRBJ2-7; possible D gene TRBD2, 6 bases. The V and J ends lost 3 bases and 7 bases respectively, with 10 bases between them. The CDR3 has 12 amino acids. CDR1 MNHEY and CDR2 SVGEGT come from the germline V gene. This chain's CDR3 is CASSYGGREQYF. CDR3 DNA: TGTGCCAGCAGTTATGGAGGGAGGGAGCAGTACTTC.

This clonotype was seen a handful of times. The chain couples TRBV12-3 or TRBV12-4 to TRBJ2-3, with a tentative D call TRBD2 (6 bases). The CDR3 sequence is 15 residues long. The V end was cut by 3 bases, the J end by 0 bases, with 10 bases between. The CDR3 sequence is CASSLRDPSTDTQYF. In nucleotides, the CDR3 is TGTGCCAGCAGTTTGCGGGATCCTAGCACAGATACGCAGTATTTT.

This clonotype was detected a few times. The chain has TRBV6-6 and TRBJ2-1; D is perhaps TRBD2 (6 bases). CDR1 is MNHNY and CDR2 is SVGAGI in the germline V gene (reference sequence). Trimming pared 4 bases from V and 9 bases from J, leaving 16 bases between. This CDR3 contains 14 residues. The chain's CDR3 is CASSSTGEGSEQFF. The CDR3 coding sequence is TGTGCCAGCAGTTCCACGGGAGAGGGAAGTGAGCAGTTCTTC.

J is TRBJ2-7 and V is TRBV20-1; 7 bases align to TRBD2. This CDR3 is built from 14 residues. The V gene end was trimmed by 6 bases and the J gene end by 1 base; junction bases not matched to a gene: 9. CDR1 and CDR2 (germline): DFQATT, SNEGSKA (reference sequence). The CDR3 reads CSAALVGGSYEQYF. The CDR3 DNA reads as TGCAGTGCGGCACTCGTGGGAGGGTCCTACGAGCAGTACTTC.

The chain recombines TRBV11-2 with TRBJ2-1; tentatively, D is TRBD1 (6 bases). This CDR3 has 16 amino acids. Germline V gives CDR1 SGHAT, CDR2 FQNNGV. Deletions cut 0 bases from V and 4 bases from J, with 13 bases between. CDR3 nucleotides: TGTGCCAGCAGCTTAGATGCAGGGGCTAGGTACAATGAGCAGTTCTTC. It encodes CASSLDAGARYNEQFF.

This clonotype was recorded only once. The chain has TRBV2 and TRBJ2-4; 11 bases align to TRBD2. This CDR3 is 11 amino acids long. Per germline, CDR1 SNHLY and CDR2 FYNNEI. The V and J ends lost 7 bases and 15 bases, in that order; junction bases with no gene match: 5. CDR3 sequence: CASTGLAGPYF. CDR3 sequence (DNA): TGTGCCAGCACTGGACTAGCGGGCCCGTACTTC.

The V gene is TRBV3-1, the J gene TRBJ2-2, with D maybe TRBD2 (5 bases). Germline lookup yields CDR1 LGHDT and CDR2 YNNKEL (reference sequence). The CDR3 is made up of 16 amino acids. The V gene lost 5 bases and the J gene lost 2 bases, with 15 bases spanning the gap. The DNA of the CDR3 is TGTGCCAGCAGCGAACGACTAAGCGCTAACACCGGGGAGCTGTTTTTT. Its translation: CASSERLSANTGELFF.

The chain employs TRBV5-4 and TRBJ2-3; TRBD2 aligns across 13 bases. The CDR3 is 17 residues long. V dropped 0 bases and J dropped 14; count of bases not matched to a gene: 15. Germline CDR1 SGHNT, CDR2 YYREEE (reference sequence). CDR3 in DNA: TGTGCCAGCAGCTTGGATGGGGGACTAGCGGGGTACAGATACGCGTATTTT. It codes for CASSLDGGLAGYRYAYF.

The chain carries TRBV5-1 and TRBJ2-1, with a tentative D call TRBD2 (5 bases). Germline CDR1 reads SGHRS; CDR2 reads YFSETQ. This CDR3 is 15 amino acids long. Trimming cost V 4 bases and J 7 bases, with 18 bases left between them. The CDR3 DNA is TGCGCCAGCAGCACCGGAGGCGGAGACGGGAATGAGCAGTTCTTC. It codes for CASSTGGGDGNEQFF.